The next 31 T cell receptor beta chains were all read from a single sample in a study of blood T cell repertoires in COVID-19. Some clones are missing from TCRdb's copy, which holds only in-frame ones; the method was immunoSEQ multiplex PCR. The sample carries 250,000 or so clones, roughly 88% recorded once. Specimen: peripheral blood. The receptors originated from a man of 80 years or more with acute or convalescent COVID-19.

This chain uses TRBV28 with TRBJ1-2; tentative D call: TRBD1 (5 bases). CDR1 is MDHEN and CDR2 is SYDVKM in the germline V gene. This CDR3 has 11 amino acids. Written as DNA, the CDR3 is TGTGCGATCAGGGCCTACTATGGCTACACCTTC. Amino acids: CAIRAYYGYTF.

CDR3 sequence (DNA): TGCGCCAGCAGCTTGGATCAGGGAAACAATGAGCAGTTCTTC. Translation gives CASSLDQGNNEQFF. J is TRBJ2-1 and V is TRBV5-1; D possibly corresponds to TRBD1 (5 bases). Germline assignment: CDR1 SGHRS and CDR2 YFSETQ. V was shortened by 0 bases and J by 5 bases, with 9 bases between the two germline ends. The CDR3 covers 14 residues.

This chain uses TRBV18 with TRBJ2-3, with 7 bases aligning to TRBD2. CDR1 and CDR2 from the germline V gene are KGHSH and LQKENI. This CDR3 contains 16 residues. Unmatched junction bases numbered 6, after V lost 3 bases and J lost 0 bases. CDR3 amino acids: CASSPLSGFSTDTQYF. For the CDR3, the DNA is TGTGCCAGCTCACCGCTTAGCGGGTTTAGCACAGATACGCAGTATTTT.

V is TRBV19 and J is TRBJ2-3; 7 bases are shared with TRBD1. J gave up 1 base and V 10 bases, and 11 bases lay outside the gene matches. This CDR3 has 15 amino acids. Germline V gene lookup returns CDR1 LNHDA and CDR2 SQIVND (reference sequence). The CDR3 here is CAIWPDRACTDTQYF. The CDR3 DNA reads as TGTGCCATCTGGCCCGACAGGGCATGCACAGATACGCAGTATTTT.

For this clone: The junction shows a germline mismatch at one end, possibly a read error. This chain connects TRBV6-6 to TRBJ1-5; D uncertain. The CDR3 contains 13 residues. CDR1 is MNHNY and CDR2 is SVGAGI in the germline V gene (reference sequence). As DNA, the CDR3 is TGTGCCAGCACCCGGGAGGGCAATCGGCCCCGGCATTTT. Amino acid sequence: CASTREGNRPRHF.

This clone was counted between two and nine times. CDR3 amino acids: CASSYSRTGGGETQYF. In DNA, the CDR3 is TGTGCCAGCAGTTACTCCCGGACAGGGGGAGGGGAGACCCAGTACTTC. The chain recombines TRBV6-5 with TRBJ2-5; 10 bases match TRBD1. CDR1 MNHEY and CDR2 SVGAGI come from the germline V gene. V lost 0 bases to trimming and J lost 5 bases; unmatched junction nucleotides: 6. The CDR3 sequence is 16 residues long.

This chain joins TRBV29-1 and TRBJ1-1; 8 nucleotides match TRBD1. Germline V gene data show CDR1 as SQVTM and CDR2 as ANQGSEA. The CDR3 runs 13 residues. J gave up 5 bases and V 5 bases, and 7 bases lay outside the gene matches. This CDR3 is CSVSRGRGTEAFF. DNA of the CDR3: TGCAGCGTTTCCAGGGGGCGAGGTACTGAAGCTTTCTTT.

The chain recombines TRBV4-3 with TRBJ2-1, with 8 bases matching TRBD1. This CDR3 contains 13 residues. Germline V gene lookup returns CDR1 LGHNA and CDR2 YSLEER. With 2 bases clipped from V and 12 bases from J, the junction kept 6 bases outside the gene matches. CDR3 DNA: TGCGCCAGCAGCCAAATTTCAGGGGGCGCGCAGTTCTTC. This encodes CASSQISGGAQFF.

J is TRBJ1-1 and V is TRBV10-1; tentative D call: TRBD1 (5 bases). The CDR3 is 13 residues long. V lost 2 bases to trimming and J lost 5 bases, with 9 bases between them. CDR1 and CDR2 (germline): WNHNN, SYGVQD (reference sequence). The CDR3 loop reads CASSENRYTEAFF. CDR3 bases: TGCGCCAGCAGTGAGAACAGGTATACTGAAGCTTTCTTT.

The rearrangement uses TRBV5-1 and TRBJ2-3, with 7 nucleotides matching TRBD2. The CDR3 has 15 residues. The germline V gene encodes CDR1 SGHRS and CDR2 YFSETQ. Germline trimming cut 0 bases from V and 6 bases from J; bases unmatched to any gene: 7. The CDR3 nucleotides are TGCGCCAGCAGCTTGGATAGCGGGTCCGTCGATACGCAGTATTTT. Encoded protein: CASSLDSGSVDTQYF.

The genes are TRBV18 and TRBJ1-1; D call uncertain. The V and J ends lost 5 bases and 4 bases respectively, with 17 bases between them. This CDR3 is 15 amino acids long. In germline, CDR1 is KGHSH, CDR2 LQKENI. The CDR3 is CASSTSGRESTEAFF. In DNA form, the CDR3 reads TGTGCCAGCTCAACTAGTGGGAGAGAGAGCACTGAAGCTTTCTTT.

This chain joins TRBV29-1 and TRBJ2-2; the match to TRBD1 covers 7 bases. J was trimmed by 4 bases and V by 7 bases; bases with no gene match: 6. CDR1 and CDR2 from the germline V gene are SQVTM and ANQGSEA. The CDR3 extends over 13 amino acids. The DNA for the CDR3 is TGCAGCGCCAAGACAGGGACCACCGGGGAGCTGTTTTTT. Protein sequence: CSAKTGTTGELFF.

In its sample, this clone was seen once. Other DNA sequences in the same sample also yield this CDR3. The chain is built from TRBV28 and TRBJ1-1; TRBD1 is a possible D gene (5 bases). CDR3 length: 14 amino acids. The ends were cut back, 6 bases at V and 1 base at J, with 12 bases in the middle. Germline V gene sequence: CDR1 MDHEN, CDR2 SYDVKM. CDR3 DNA: TGTGCCAGCAGACCCTTGCAGGGGAACACTGAAGCTTTCTTT. Translated: CASRPLQGNTEAFF.

V and J are TRBV19 and TRBJ2-1; TRBD2 matches at 11 bases. This CDR3 contains 15 residues. Germline lookup yields CDR1 LNHDA and CDR2 SQIVND (reference sequence). V lost 5 bases, J lost 6 bases, and 6 bases stayed unmatched. The CDR3 loop reads CASSPRGLAANEQFF. The CDR3 coding sequence is TGTGCCAGTAGTCCGCGGGGACTAGCGGCCAATGAGCAGTTCTTC.

CDR3 loop: CASRPAGDTDTQYF. Here the CDR3 DNA reads TGTGCCAGTAGACCCGCGGGAGACACAGATACGCAGTATTTT. The chain couples TRBV19 to TRBJ2-3, with TRBD2 identical over 7 bases. Germline V gene lookup returns CDR1 LNHDA and CDR2 SQIVND (reference sequence). With V trimmed by 6 bases and J by 2 bases, 5 bases remained unmatched. The CDR3 spans 14 residues.

This rearrangement joins TRBV29-1 to TRBJ2-1; possibly TRBD1 for D (5 bases). Germline V gene lookup returns CDR1 SQVTM and CDR2 ANQGSEA. This CDR3 spans 14 amino acids. Trimming shortened V by 3 bases and J by 5 bases, and 14 bases separated the two germline ends. The CDR3 sequence: CSVEDQGRNNEQFF. The DNA for the CDR3 is TGCAGCGTTGAGGACCAGGGAAGAAACAATGAGCAGTTCTTC.

The genes are TRBV6-5 and TRBJ1-4; unclear D gene. Deletions cut 5 bases from V and 0 bases from J, with 7 bases between. The CDR3 covers 14 residues. Germline V gives CDR1 MNHEY, CDR2 SVGAGI. The CDR3 DNA reads TGTGCCAGCAGTACGGTGGCAACTAATGAAAAACTGTTTTTT. Protein sequence: CASSTVATNEKLFF.

This rearrangement joins TRBV24-1 to TRBJ2-1, with TRBD2 as a possible D gene (5 bases). Germline V gene sequence: CDR1 KGHDR, CDR2 SFDVKD. Trimming removed 6 bases at V and 7 bases at J, with 18 bases between. CDR3 size: 15 residues. CDR3 sequence (DNA): TGTGCCACCAGTTCTTTGTTCGGGCCGGGGAATGAGCAGTTCTTC. Translated: CATSSLFGPGNEQFF.

The V call is TRBV3-1 (or the pseudogene TRBV3-2), the J call TRBJ1-2; the match to TRBD1 covers 8 bases. Germline CDR1 and CDR2: LGHDT and YNNKEL (reference sequence). The CDR3 consists of 14 residues. After removal of 5 bases from V and 7 bases from J, the junction contained 9 bases not matched to a gene. The CDR3 is CASSSGQGPGGYTF. CDR3 nucleotides: TGTGCCAGCAGCTCCGGACAGGGTCCAGGTGGCTACACCTTC.

The rearrangement uses TRBV24-1 and TRBJ2-2; TRBD1 matches at 8 bases. With 4 bases clipped from V and 4 bases from J, the junction kept 4 bases outside the gene matches. This CDR3 has 15 residues. The germline CDR1 and CDR2 sequences are KGHDR and SFDVKD. CDR3 DNA sequence: TGTGCCACCAGTGACCCCGGACAGGGCACCGGGGAGCTGTTTTTT. Amino acid sequence: CATSDPGQGTGELFF.

This clone has a single count. This chain links TRBV18 with TRBJ1-1, with D possibly matching TRBD1 (6 bases). V lost 3 bases, J lost 2 bases, and 13 bases lay in between. The CDR3 totals 15 residues. Germline V gene sequence: CDR1 KGHSH, CDR2 LQKENI. The CDR3 nucleotides are TGTGCCAGCTCACCCCTCGGACAGATTAACACTGAAGCTTTCTTT. Encoded protein: CASSPLGQINTEAFF.

The rearrangement joins TRBV6-6 to TRBJ1-6; 9 bases match TRBD1. This CDR3 is built from 15 residues. The V segment lost 7 bases and the J segment 7 bases; nucleotides outside the gene matches: 8. Germline assignment: CDR1 MNHNY and CDR2 SVGAGI (reference sequence). This chain's CDR3 is CASTKRDRENSPLHF. The CDR3 nucleotides read TGTGCCAGCACCAAGCGGGACAGGGAGAATTCACCCCTCCACTTT.

The table lists this clone with a count of one. J is TRBJ2-1 and V is TRBV4-1, with D possibly being TRBD2 (6 bases). Trimming left V 1 base short and J 0 bases short, with 7 bases between. Germline V gives CDR1 MGHRA, CDR2 YSYEKL. The CDR3 loop spans 15 amino acids. The CDR3 DNA reads as TGCGCCAGCAGCCAAGGGGACTTCTCCTACAATGAGCAGTTCTTC. Its translation is CASSQGDFSYNEQFF.

This clone came up once. This rearrangement joins TRBV10-2 to TRBJ1-5; 9 positions agree with TRBD1. The CDR3 runs 13 residues. V gave up 7 bases and J gave up 4 bases; unmatched junction bases: 2. Germline CDR1 reads WSHSY; CDR2 reads SAAADI. CDR3 amino acids: CASKGTGNQPQHF. The DNA for the CDR3 is TGCGCCAGCAAAGGGACAGGGAATCAGCCCCAGCATTTT.

The chain joins TRBV29-1 to TRBJ2-1; weak D call: TRBD1 (6 bases). The CDR3 covers 11 residues. Looked up from germline, CDR1 is SQVTM and CDR2 is ANQGSEA. V was pared by 4 bases and J by 8 bases, with 9 bases between. CDR3 coding DNA: TGCAGCGTTGCAGGGGCTGATGAGCAGTTCTTC. Translating gives CSVAGADEQFF.

This chain uses TRBV28 with TRBJ1-3; 7 bases map to TRBD1. The germline V gene encodes CDR1 MDHEN and CDR2 SYDVKM. The J segment lost 0 bases and the V segment lost 5 bases, leaving 4 bases of the junction unmatched. CDR3 size: 15 residues. For the CDR3, the DNA is TGTGCCAGCAGTCCCGGGACAGTCTCTGGAAACACCATATATTTT. It yields the protein CASSPGTVSGNTIYF.

The V gene is TRBV29-1, the J gene TRBJ2-7; 12 nucleotides align to TRBD1. This CDR3 spans 16 amino acids. After removal of 6 bases from V and 4 bases from J, the junction contained 13 bases not matched to a gene. Germline CDR1 reads SQVTM; CDR2 reads ANQGSEA. The CDR3 DNA sequence: TGCAGCGTCCAAGGTTCGGGGACAGGGGGCTTATACGAGCAGTACTTC. This codes for CSVQGSGTGGLYEQYF.

The chain joins TRBV5-1 to TRBJ2-7; a possible D gene is TRBD1 (8 bases). Trimming took 5 bases from V and 5 from J, leaving 20 bases between them. This CDR3 contains 15 residues. Per the germline V gene, CDR1 is SGHRS and CDR2 is YFSETQ. This CDR3 is CASSYGQGGTDEQYF. CDR3 coding DNA: TGCGCCAGCAGTTACGGACAGGGAGGGACGGACGAGCAGTACTTC. Drawing the rest from reference TRBV5-1 and TRBJ2-7, the complete variable domain is KAGVTQTPRYLIKTRGQQVTLSCSPISGHRSVSWYQQTPGQGLQFLFEYFSETQRNKGNFPGRFSGRQFSNSRSEMNVSTLELGDSALYLCASSYGQGGTDEQYFGPGTRLTVT.

The V and J genes are TRBV28 and TRBJ2-2, with 7 nucleotides matching TRBD1. V was pared by 5 bases and J by 4 bases, with 7 bases of the junction left unmatched. Germline assignment: CDR1 MDHEN and CDR2 SYDVKM. The CDR3 consists of 15 residues. The CDR3 loop is CASSPGTATTGELFF. For the CDR3, the DNA is TGTGCCAGCAGTCCCGGGACAGCCACCACCGGGGAGCTGTTTTTT.

This clone was detected once. CDR3 coding DNA: TGTGCCAGCAGCTACGGACAGGGCACAGATACGCAGTATTTT. Translating gives CASSYGQGTDTQYF. V and J are TRBV11-3 and TRBJ2-3; 7 bases are a match to TRBD1. CDR1 is SGHNT, CDR2 YENEEA, per germline. The CDR3 sequence is 14 residues long. V lost 4 bases, J lost 1 base, and 2 bases stayed unmatched.

The chain has TRBV5-1 and TRBJ1-2; TRBD1 matches 10 bases. The CDR3 runs 14 residues. Germline V gene lookup returns CDR1 SGHRS and CDR2 YFSETQ. Trimming cost V 4 bases and J 3 bases; bases outside gene matches: 3. The CDR3 nucleotides are TGCGCCAGCAGCATGACAGGGGGCCACTATGGCTACACCTTC. Its protein is CASSMTGGHYGYTF.